The 2 T cell receptor beta chains reported below all come from one sample, sequenced in a study of T cell changes during pregnancy in multiple sclerosis. Here immunoSEQ multiplex PCR was the method, and the copy in TCRdb shows in-frame clones only, minus some. The sample has tens of thousands of clones; 80% to 95% are singletons. The sequencing input was peripheral blood. The receptors here all came from a female donor with multiple sclerosis, enrolled in a pregnancy study.

CDR3 region: CAWSGLGGVSSYNEQFF. In nucleotides, the CDR3 is TGTGCCTGGAGTGGTTTAGGGGGGGTGAGCTCCTACAATGAGCAGTTCTTC. The V gene is TRBV30, the J gene TRBJ2-1, with a tentative D call TRBD2 (7 bases). CDR1 and CDR2 (germline): GTSNPN, SVGIG (reference sequence). Trimming removed 1 base at V and 0 bases at J, with 16 bases between. This CDR3 spans 17 amino acids.

The rearrangement joins TRBV19 to TRBJ1-3; tentative D call: TRBD1 (5 bases). V was cut by 4 bases and J by 2 bases, with 9 bases left in between. Germline loops: CDR1 LNHDA, CDR2 SQIVND (reference sequence). The CDR3 contains 14 residues. CDR3 sequence: CASSRRGAGNTIYF. CDR3 bases: TGTGCCAGTAGTAGAAGAGGGGCTGGAAACACCATATATTTT.